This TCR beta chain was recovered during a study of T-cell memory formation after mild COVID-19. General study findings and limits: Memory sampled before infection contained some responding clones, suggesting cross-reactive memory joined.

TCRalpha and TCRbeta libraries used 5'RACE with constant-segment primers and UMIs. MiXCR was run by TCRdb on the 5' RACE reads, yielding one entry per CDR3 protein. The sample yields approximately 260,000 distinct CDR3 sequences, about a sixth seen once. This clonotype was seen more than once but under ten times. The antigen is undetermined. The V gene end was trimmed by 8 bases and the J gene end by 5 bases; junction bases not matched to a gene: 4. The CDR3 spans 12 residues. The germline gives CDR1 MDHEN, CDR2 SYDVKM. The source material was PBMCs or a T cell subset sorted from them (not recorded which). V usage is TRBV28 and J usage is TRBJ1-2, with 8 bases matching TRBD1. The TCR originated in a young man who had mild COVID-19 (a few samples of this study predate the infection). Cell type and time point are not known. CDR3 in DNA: TGTGCCAGCGAGGACAGGGTGTATGGCTACACCTTC. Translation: CASEDRVYGYTF.